The 16 T cell receptor beta chains in this list originate from one sample, sequenced in a study of chemoradiotherapy in HPV16-positive cancers. Here immunoSEQ multiplex PCR was the method, and the copy in TCRdb shows in-frame clones only, minus some. The table lists about 1,300 clones, around 90% of them singletons. Sequences were derived from tumor tissue, sampled from a patient who underwent chemoradiotherapy. The source is a human donor with HPV-associated anogenital cancer.

This clone showed up just a few times. V usage is TRBV19 and J usage is TRBJ2-1, with TRBD2 matching over 14 bases. V shed 0 bases, J shed 7 bases, and the junction held 5 bases outside the gene matches. The length of the CDR3 is 17 residues. CDR1 is LNHDA and CDR2 is SQIVND in the germline V gene (reference sequence). The CDR3 here is CASSIDSGTSGSNEQFF. The CDR3 DNA reads TGTGCCAGTAGTATAGATTCCGGGACTAGCGGGAGTAATGAGCAGTTCTTC. Using reference TRBV19 and TRBJ2-1 for the parts outside the CDR3, the full variable domain is DGGITQSPKYLFRKEGQNVTLSCEQNLNHDAMYWYRQDPGQGLRLIYYSQIVNDFQKGDIAEGYSVSREKKESFPLTVTSAQKNPTAFYLCASSIDSGTSGSNEQFFGPGTRLTVL.

The chain uses TRBV18 and TRBJ2-5, with 7 bases that match TRBD1. There are 16 residues in the CDR3. CDR1 is KGHSH and CDR2 is LQKENI in the germline V gene. The J segment lost 1 base and the V segment lost 2 bases, leaving 7 bases of the junction unmatched. The DNA for the CDR3 is TGTGCCAGCTCACCAACAGGGACAGATATCCAAGAGACCCAGTACTTC. Amino acid sequence: CASSPTGTDIQETQYF.

The chain is built from TRBV6-5 and TRBJ2-1; 8 bases are a match to TRBD2. With V trimmed by 5 bases and J by 9 bases, 12 bases remained unmatched. CDR3 length equals 15 residues. Germline CDR1 reads MNHEY; CDR2 reads SVGAGI. CDR3 sequence reads: CASSPSAGTRSEQFF. In DNA, the CDR3 is TGTGCCAGCAGTCCCTCCGCCGGGACTAGGTCTGAGCAGTTCTTC.

V is TRBV11-2 and J is TRBJ1-1; possible D gene TRBD1, 5 bases. The V end was cut by 4 bases, the J end by 1 base, with 13 bases between. Germline loops: CDR1 SGHAT, CDR2 FQNNGV. This CDR3 region has 15 residues. The CDR3 DNA follows: TGTGCCAGCAGCTCAATATCGGGGGGGAACACTGAAGCTTTCTTT. Translated: CASSSISGGNTEAFF.

V usage is TRBV30 and J usage is TRBJ1-2; D unresolved. Trimming took off 2 bases at V and 6 bases at J, with 13 bases between the two ends. From germline, CDR1 is GTSNPN and CDR2 SVGIG (reference sequence). This CDR3 has 13 amino acids. CDR3: CAWSLSSLNGYTF. As DNA, the CDR3 is TGTGCCTGGAGTCTGTCCAGCCTAAATGGCTACACCTTC.

This chain joins TRBV10-3 and TRBJ2-3; the D is unclear. V was shortened by 7 bases and J by 5 bases, with 7 bases between the two germline ends. The CDR3 has 11 residues. The germline gives CDR1 ENHRY, CDR2 SYGVKD. CDR3 DNA: TGTGCCATCATGTCCGGAGATACGCAGTATTTT. It codes for CAIMSGDTQYF.

This chain links TRBV28 with TRBJ1-1; D not certain. Trimming removed 8 bases at V and 4 bases at J, with 11 bases between. Germline CDR1 is MDHEN and CDR2 is SYDVKM. CDR3 length equals 12 residues. CDR3: CASGPLGTEAFF. The CDR3 coding sequence is TGTGCCAGCGGTCCCTTGGGCACTGAAGCTTTCTTT.

The V and J genes are TRBV19 and TRBJ2-1; 7 positions match TRBD2. V trimming: 1 base; J trimming: 0 bases; junction bases outside the gene matches: 3. Germline V gene data show CDR1 as LNHDA and CDR2 as SQIVND (reference sequence). This CDR3 is built from 16 residues. CDR3 protein: CASSIVGGVSYNEQFF. In DNA form, the CDR3 reads TGTGCCAGTAGTATAGTTGGGGGGGTCTCCTACAATGAGCAGTTCTTC. The full variable domain, its missing parts supplied by reference TRBV19 and TRBJ2-1, is DGGITQSPKYLFRKEGQNVTLSCEQNLNHDAMYWYRQDPGQGLRLIYYSQIVNDFQKGDIAEGYSVSREKKESFPLTVTSAQKNPTAFYLCASSIVGGVSYNEQFFGPGTRLTVL.

This clone came up a few times. The V and J genes are TRBV7-9 and TRBJ2-7; the D gene is possibly TRBD2 (5 bases). Germline V lookup: CDR1 SEHNR, CDR2 FQNEAQ (reference sequence). The CDR3 consists of 14 residues. The V end was cut by 5 bases, the J end by 7 bases, with 18 bases between. The CDR3 here is CASSPARTSGEQYF. The CDR3 DNA reads TGTGCCAGCAGCCCCGCCCGCACCTCGGGGGAGCAGTACTTC. The whole variable domain, filled in from reference TRBV7-9 and TRBJ2-7, reads DTGVSQNPRHKITKRGQNVTFRCDPISEHNRLYWYRQTLGQGPEFLTYFQNEAQLEKSRLLSDRFSAERPKGSFSTLEIQRTEQGDSAMYLCASSPARTSGEQYFGPGTRLTVT.

This rearrangement joins TRBV7-8 to TRBJ2-7, with TRBD2 matching 12 bases. The CDR3 has 14 amino acids. In germline, CDR1 is SGHVS, CDR2 FQNEAQ. Losses at the gene ends were 5 bases for V and 5 bases for J; bases not matched to a gene: 4. The CDR3, as DNA: TGTGCCAGCAGCAGACTAGCGGGAGCGGACGAGCAGTACTTC. Protein product: CASSRLAGADEQYF.

V gene TRBV7-8 combines with J gene TRBJ2-1; TRBD1 aligns across 7 bases. The V segment lost 2 bases and the J segment 7 bases; nucleotides outside the gene matches: 8. This CDR3 comprises 15 residues. CDR1 SGHVS and CDR2 FQNEAQ come from the germline V gene. The CDR3 DNA follows: TGTGCCAGCAGCTTATCAGAGGGGGCGCAGAATGAGCAGTTCTTC. The encoded protein is CASSLSEGAQNEQFF.

This chain links TRBV20-1 with TRBJ2-3, with unresolved D. Trimming removed 6 bases from V and 4 bases from J, with 8 bases in between. The CDR3 is 11 residues long. Germline CDR1 reads DFQATT; CDR2 reads SNEGSKA (reference sequence). DNA for the CDR3: TGCAGTGCCAGTTTGTCAGATACGCAGTATTTT. The encoded protein is CSASLSDTQYF.

The chain has TRBV6-4 and TRBJ2-3, with TRBD2 identical over 7 bases. Per the germline V gene, CDR1 is MRHNA and CDR2 is SNTAGT. After removal of 2 bases from V and 1 base from J, the junction contained 3 bases not matched to a gene. The CDR3 is 15 amino acids. CDR3 in amino acids: CASSDRAGGTDTQYF. CDR3 DNA: TGTGCCAGCAGTGACAGGGCGGGAGGCACAGATACGCAGTATTTT.

This clone has a handful of counts. The rearrangement joins TRBV2 to TRBJ2-2; D uncertain. The CDR3 covers 14 residues. CDR1 SNHLY and CDR2 FYNNEI come from the germline V gene. Trimming took off 4 bases at V and 6 bases at J, with 12 bases between the two ends. Written as DNA, the CDR3 is TGTGCCAGCAGTGGGGTCAGAATGGCCGGGGAGCTGTTTTTT. Encoded protein: CASSGVRMAGELFF.

The chain has TRBV28 and TRBJ2-3; D is unclear. V was pared by 0 bases and J by 6 bases, with 10 bases between. The CDR3 sequence is 14 residues long. Germline loops: CDR1 MDHEN, CDR2 SYDVKM. This CDR3 is CASSLWPLGDTQYF. The CDR3 bases are TGTGCCAGCAGTTTATGGCCCTTGGGGGATACGCAGTATTTT.

This clone was seen only once. The rearrangement uses TRBV19 and TRBJ1-1; TRBD1 aligns across 7 bases. The V gene's germline CDR1 is LNHDA and CDR2 SQIVND (reference sequence). The V gene end was trimmed by 9 bases and the J gene end by 5 bases; junction bases not matched to a gene: 6. CDR3 length equals 12 residues. For the CDR3, the DNA is TGTGCCAGCCAGACAGGGCATACTGAAGCTTTCTTT. It translates to CASQTGHTEAFF.